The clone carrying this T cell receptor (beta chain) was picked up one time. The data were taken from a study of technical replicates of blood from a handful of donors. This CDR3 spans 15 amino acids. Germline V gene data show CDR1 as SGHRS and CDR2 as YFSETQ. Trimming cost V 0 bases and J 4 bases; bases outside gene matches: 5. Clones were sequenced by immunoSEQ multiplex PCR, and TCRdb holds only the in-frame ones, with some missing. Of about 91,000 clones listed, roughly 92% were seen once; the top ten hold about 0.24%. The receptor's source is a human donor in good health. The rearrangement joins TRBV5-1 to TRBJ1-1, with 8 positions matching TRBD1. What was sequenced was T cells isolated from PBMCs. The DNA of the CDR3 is TGCGCCAGCAGCTTGGCCGCTACAGGGGGCACTGAAGCTTTCTTT. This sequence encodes CASSLAATGGTEAFF.